This T cell receptor beta chain stems from a study of T cells after yellow fever vaccination. Germline V CDR1 and CDR2: SGHVS, FNYEAQ. V dropped 4 bases and J dropped 3; count of bases not matched to a gene: 4. The CDR3 loop spans 14 amino acids. This clonotype appeared a few times. The antigen remains unidentified. Study-level findings and limits: Reappearance after the booster was seen for most primary-vaccination clones, at 96% CD4 and 85% to 90% CD8. It was a small share of clonotypes that appeared in both CD4 and CD8 compartments. The study noted that FACS-sorted repertoires could contain abundant clonotypes contaminating from the bulk population.

TCRdb reanalysed the 5' RACE reads using MiXCR and keeps one entry per CDR3 protein. The data show 50,000 to 75,000 distinct CDR3 sequences, roughly 6.9% seen once. The material sequenced was CD8+ T cells sorted from PBMCs, taken on the day of the first yellow fever vaccination. The chain carries TRBV7-6 and TRBJ2-7; 9 bases are a match to TRBD1. The TCR originated in a man younger than 30 who received the YFV17D yellow fever vaccine. CDR3 loop: CASSSGTGYYEQYF. The DNA for the CDR3 is TGTGCCAGCAGCTCCGGGACAGGGTACTACGAGCAGTACTTC.